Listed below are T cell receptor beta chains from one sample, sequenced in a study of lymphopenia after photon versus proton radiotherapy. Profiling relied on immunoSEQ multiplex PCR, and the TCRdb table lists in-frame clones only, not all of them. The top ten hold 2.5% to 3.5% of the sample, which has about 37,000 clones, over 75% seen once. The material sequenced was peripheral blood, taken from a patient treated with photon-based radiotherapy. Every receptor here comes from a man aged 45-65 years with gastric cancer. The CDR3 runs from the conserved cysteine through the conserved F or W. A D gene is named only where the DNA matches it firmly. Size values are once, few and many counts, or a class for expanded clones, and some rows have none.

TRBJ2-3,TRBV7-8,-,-,TGTGCCAGCAGCTTCCTCGCGGCCACAGATACGCAGTATTTT,CASSFLAATDTQYF
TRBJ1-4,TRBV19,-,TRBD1,TGTGCCAGTAGCGGGACAGGGAGAACAGGGACAGAAAAACTGTTTTTT,CASSGTGRTGTEKLFF
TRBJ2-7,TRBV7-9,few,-,TGTGCCAGCAGCTTTAGCGAATCCTACGAGCAGTACTTC,CASSFSESYEQYF
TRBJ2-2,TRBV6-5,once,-,TGTGCCAGCAGCCCCACACGGAACACCGGGGAGCTGTTTTTT,CASSPTRNTGELFF
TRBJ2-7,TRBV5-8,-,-,TGTGCCAGCAACCGATACACCACAGCCTACGAGCAGTACTTC,CASNRYTTAYEQYF
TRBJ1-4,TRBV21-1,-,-,TGTGCCAGCATCGGAAAGGTTTGTGGGGTTGATAATGAAAAACTGTTTTTT,CASIGKVCGVDNEKLFF
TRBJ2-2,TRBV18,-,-,TGTGCCAGCTCACAAAGCGTTAGGGCGAACACCGGGGAGCTGTTTTTT,CASSQSVRANTGELFF
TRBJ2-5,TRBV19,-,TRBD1,TGTGCCAGTAGTACCGGGACAGTCCAAGAGACCCAGTACTTC,CASSTGTVQETQYF
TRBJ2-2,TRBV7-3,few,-,TGTGCCAGCAGCTTGGGCAACACCGGGGAGCTGTTTTTT,CASSLGNTGELFF
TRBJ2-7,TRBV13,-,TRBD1,TGTGCCAGCAGCTTAGACGGGACAGGGACCTACGAGCAGTACTTC,CASSLDGTGTYEQYF
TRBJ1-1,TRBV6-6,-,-,TGTGCCAGCAGTTACAGACAGGCAGTTGACACTGAAGCTTTCTTT,CASSYRQAVDTEAFF
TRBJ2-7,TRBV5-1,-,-,TGCGCCAGCAGCTTGGGGGACCTTAGAGAGTATGAGCAGTACTTC,CASSLGDLREYEQYF
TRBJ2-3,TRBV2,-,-,TGTGCCAGCTCGAGCCGAGATACGCAGTATTTT,CASSSRDTQYF
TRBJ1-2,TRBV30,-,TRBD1,TGTGCCTGGAGGAGCCCGGGACAGGGGGCAAGAGATGGCTACACCTTC,CAWRSPGQGARDGYTF
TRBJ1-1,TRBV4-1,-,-,TGCGCCAGCAGCCCTTCCTCGGGAATCACTGAAGCTTTCTTT,CASSPSSGITEAFF
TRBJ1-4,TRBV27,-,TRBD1,TGTGCCAGCACCACGAGTGGGACAGACCTCAATGAAAAACTGTTTTTT,CASTTSGTDLNEKLFF